This T cell receptor (beta chain) was sequenced during a study of blood T cell repertoires in COVID-19. Whole-study context: Specimens from acute and convalescent COVID-19 originated in the United States, Italy and Spain. PBMCs, B-cell-depleted T cells, or T cells were the source of the cDNA or gDNA that made up the material.

V gave up 1 base and J gave up 7 bases, with 2 bases separating them. The CDR3 is 12 amino acids. Germline CDR1 and CDR2: MDHEN and SYDVKM. In the authors' workflow: Amplified reference gene primers provided the basis for estimating nucleated cell counts. TCRdb keeps only in-frame clones here, not all; method: immunoSEQ multiplex PCR. D and trimming were read from the DNA, whereas the V and J calls and clone size are those reported in that table. The table lists some 300,000 clones, approximately 88% of them singletons. The chain links TRBV28 to TRBJ1-6; D uncertain. The receptor was isolated from a woman in her thirties who had recovered from COVID-19. Sample: peripheral blood. The CDR3 loop is CASSLSNSPLHF. The CDR3 DNA reads as TGTGCCAGCAGTTTATCGAATTCACCCCTCCACTTT.